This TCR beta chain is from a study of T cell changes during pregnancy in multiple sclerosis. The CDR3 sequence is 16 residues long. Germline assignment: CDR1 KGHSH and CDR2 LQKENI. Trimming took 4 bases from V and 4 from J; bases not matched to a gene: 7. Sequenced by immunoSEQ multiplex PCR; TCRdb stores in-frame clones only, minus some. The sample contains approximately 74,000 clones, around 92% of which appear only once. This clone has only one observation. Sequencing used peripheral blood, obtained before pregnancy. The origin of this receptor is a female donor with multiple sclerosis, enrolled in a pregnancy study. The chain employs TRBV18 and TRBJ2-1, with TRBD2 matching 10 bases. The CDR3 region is CASSLKTSGYYNEQFF. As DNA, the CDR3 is TGTGCCAGCTCACTAAAGACTAGCGGGTATTACAATGAGCAGTTCTTC.